This entry lists 2 T cell receptor beta chains sequenced from one sample in a study of post-analysis software for immune sequencing data. Study-wide results and limits: About 5 TRBV segments, including TRBV5-6, TRBV5-1 and TRBV20-1, were more frequent in patients than controls.

These receptors are not linked to any known antigen. Included in the TCR beta cDNA libraries were unique molecular identifiers. TCRdb analysed the PCR reads with MiXCR anew, one entry per CDR3 protein. The sample holds about 810,000 distinct CDR3 sequences, 53% seen once. The sequenced material came from blood. The receptors stem from a girl between 10 and 17 years old with multiple sclerosis.

V and J are TRBV29-1 and TRBJ2-1; 8 nucleotides agree with TRBD2. The CDR3 is made up of 15 amino acids. J gave up 5 bases and V 3 bases, and 9 bases lay outside the gene matches. Per germline, CDR1 SQVTM and CDR2 ANQGSEA. The DNA of the CDR3 is TGCAGCGTTGATCCCACTAGCGGTGCCGACAATGAGCAGTTCTTC. Translation gives CSVDPTSGADNEQFF.

The gene calls are TRBV4-1 and TRBJ1-4; the D is unclear. CDR1 is MGHRA, CDR2 YSYEKL, per germline. V lost 0 bases and J 4 bases, leaving 12 bases between the germline ends. There are 16 residues in the CDR3. The CDR3 sequence: CASSQEIFLINEKLFF. Here the CDR3 DNA reads TGCGCCAGCAGCCAAGAAATCTTCCTGATTAATGAAAAACTGTTTTTT.